This T cell receptor beta chain was found in a study of cytomegalovirus exposure and HLA in healthy donors. Study-wide results and caveats: Further analysis, carried out later, found HLA-associated TCR beta chains more clonally expanded than equally common other chains. Indistinguishable V segments, including TRBV6-2 and TRBV6-3, were excluded.

From its first to its last residue, the CDR3 has 22 amino acids. CDR1 and CDR2 (germline): MDHEN, SYDVKM. It was with 60 Vbeta and 13 Jbeta primers that the PCR ran. TCRdb's copy holds only in-frame clones and misses some; the assay was immunoSEQ multiplex PCR. The sample has about 94,000 clones, 50% to 75% seen once. This clone was seen a handful of times. The target antigen is unknown. It is unclear where the CDR3 begins or ends on the DNA, so no DNA is shown, and the CDR3 is as TCRdb lists it. The rearrangement joins TRBV28 to TRBJ1-3. The receptor was derived from a man aged 25-40 years in good health and CMV-seronegative. Input material: PBMCs. This CDR3 reads CASSLGLETPYILLTGRNTIYF.